Below, one TCR beta chain is given with its context. This clone was seen more than once but under ten times. Its cognate antigen has yet to be identified. Within one base of it there is no much larger clone, and no base qualities were kept. The library was obtained by the immunoSEQ multiplex PCR assay. TCRdb limited this immuneACCESS table to in-frame rearrangements with V and J called. A share of clones is missing; checked studies link under half to unresolved V genes, and the rest is unexplained. The sample profile shows some 21,000 clones; more than 65% of them were found once. The ten top clones hold approximately 1.5% of the sample. The data originate from a study of PD-1 blockade in mismatch repair-deficient tumors (dated by TCRdb to the late 2010s). Some background on the complete study: Between late 2013 and 2016, the trial enrolled 86 consecutive patients with 11 to 13 types of mismatch repair-deficient cancer, all of whom had received prior treatment and were progressing. Deep sequencing of TCR CDR3 regions was used to track tumor-associated T cell clones in peripheral blood of patients responding to PD-1 blockade. On the study overall, not on this receptor specifically: After pembrolizumab, tumor-resident clones, which were often undetectable in blood before treatment, expanded rapidly and then contracted, generally ahead of radiologic responses.

Trimming accounts for 4 bases at V and 2 bases at J, while the number of junction bases matched to no gene is 9. Reading from cysteine to phenylalanine, the CDR3 counts 15 amino acids. Only the CDR3 region is kept as DNA, spanning 45 bases read in frame from base 1. In the germline V gene, CDR1 corresponds to SGDLS and CDR2 to YYNGEE. For every enrolled patient, mismatch repair deficiency was confirmed by either polymerase chain reaction or immunohistochemistry. TCR sequencing was carried out for three patients who responded to pembrolizumab therapy. Pembrolizumab PD-1 blockade was prospectively tested in advanced mismatch repair-deficient cancers, regardless of tissue of origin, in the phase II trial. Serial peripheral blood T cell samples were collected before and at multiple times after starting PD-1 blockade. Blood sampling times were reported as weeks after the first pembrolizumab dose.

The sample in question was PBMCs, obtained 52 weeks after starting pembrolizumab. This receptor was obtained from an adult with mismatch repair-deficient cancer. The V gene is TRBV9 and the J gene is TRBJ2-7; 7 central nucleotides agree with TRBD1. In nucleotides, the sequence is TGTGCCAGCAGCAACCGGGACAGCAAAACCTACGAGCAGTACTTC. This sequence encodes CASSNRDSKTYEQYF.